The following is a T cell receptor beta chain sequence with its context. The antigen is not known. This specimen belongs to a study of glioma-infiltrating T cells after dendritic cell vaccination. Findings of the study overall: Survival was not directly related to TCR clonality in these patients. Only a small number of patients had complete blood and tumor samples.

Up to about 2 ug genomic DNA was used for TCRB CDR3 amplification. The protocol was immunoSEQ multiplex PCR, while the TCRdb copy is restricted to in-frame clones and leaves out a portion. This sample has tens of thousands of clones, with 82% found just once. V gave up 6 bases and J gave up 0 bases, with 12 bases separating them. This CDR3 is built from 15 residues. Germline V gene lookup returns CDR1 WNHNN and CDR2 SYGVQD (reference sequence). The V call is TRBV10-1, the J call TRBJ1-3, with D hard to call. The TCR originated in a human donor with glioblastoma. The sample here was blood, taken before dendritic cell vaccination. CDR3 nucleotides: TGCGCCAGCAGAGAAAACAGCCTCTCTGGAAACACCATATATTTT. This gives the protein CASRENSLSGNTIYF.